One and the same sample provided the 22 T cell receptor beta chains below, sequenced in a study of shared clonotypes between healthy human individuals. The protocol was immunoSEQ multiplex PCR, while the TCRdb copy is restricted to in-frame clones and leaves out a portion. The sample shows about 1.5 million clones, about 98% of them seen only once. The specimen sequenced was naive CD4+ T cells sorted from blood. Subset specified: CD45RA+ positively selected. These receptors all stem from a man aged 30-40 years in good health.

The J gene is TRBJ2-7, the V gene TRBV29-1; 10 positions agree with TRBD2. V trimming: 6 bases; J trimming: 4 bases; junction bases outside the gene matches: 3. The CDR3 has 12 residues. Germline loops: CDR1 SQVTM, CDR2 ANQGSEA. Here the CDR3 DNA reads TGCAGCGTGGTACTAGCGGGGTACGAGCAGTACTTC. This gives the protein CSVVLAGYEQYF.

The sample holds one count of this clone. The rearrangement joins TRBV14 to TRBJ2-3; D is unresolved. Germline V lookup: CDR1 SGHDN, CDR2 FVKESK. The CDR3 is 13 residues long. V lost 3 bases and J lost 2, with 6 bases in between. The CDR3 reads CASSHSATDTQYF. The CDR3 DNA follows: TGTGCCAGCAGCCACTCTGCCACAGATACGCAGTATTTT.

The chain combines TRBV10-3 with TRBJ2-7; D uncertain. CDR1 is ENHRY, CDR2 SYGVKD, per germline. V shed 8 bases and J shed 0 bases, with 8 bases lying between them. The CDR3 consists of 12 residues. CDR3 protein: CAIGNSSYEQYF. In DNA form, the CDR3 reads TGTGCCATCGGAAACAGCTCCTACGAGCAGTACTTC.

This chain joins TRBV19 and TRBJ1-5, with 8 bases fitting TRBD1. After removal of 5 bases from V and 4 bases from J, the junction contained 4 bases not matched to a gene. The CDR3 length is 14 residues. The V gene's germline CDR1 is LNHDA and CDR2 SQIVND (reference sequence). The CDR3 reads CASSPRQGNQPQHF. The CDR3 DNA reads TGTGCCAGTAGTCCTCGACAGGGGAATCAGCCCCAGCATTTT.

This chain links TRBV18 with TRBJ1-2; no reliable D call. CDR1 and CDR2 (germline): KGHSH, LQKENI. There are 14 residues in the CDR3. V was clipped by 2 bases and J by 1 base, with 8 bases between them. The CDR3 region has the DNA TGTGCCAGCTCACCATCAGACCGTAACTATGGCTACACCTTC. It encodes CASSPSDRNYGYTF.

This chain uses TRBV10-3 with TRBJ2-5, with 10 bases fitting TRBD2. CDR1 and CDR2 (germline): ENHRY, SYGVKD. This CDR3 contains 15 residues. Losses at the gene ends were 3 bases for V and 4 bases for J; bases not matched to a gene: 5. The CDR3 loop is CAISEGASGRETQYF. The CDR3 DNA sequence: TGTGCCATCAGTGAAGGAGCTAGCGGGAGAGAGACCCAGTACTTC.

The chain recombines TRBV7-8 with TRBJ2-7; TRBD2 agrees at 14 bases. V was clipped by 4 bases and J by 4 bases; unmatched bases: 6. This CDR3 is built from 16 residues. Per the germline V gene, CDR1 is SGHVS and CDR2 is FQNEAQ. CDR3 DNA sequence: TGTGCCAGCAGCTCGACTAGCGGGAGGGCAGGTTACGAGCAGTACTTC. Its protein product is CASSSTSGRAGYEQYF.

This chain connects TRBV19 to TRBJ2-2; 7 positions match TRBD1. Trimming at V came to 3 bases and at J to 4 bases, leaving 14 bases not matched to a gene. CDR3 length: 18 residues. Germline lookup yields CDR1 LNHDA and CDR2 SQIVND (reference sequence). In DNA form, the CDR3 reads TGTGCCAGTAGTATCGTTAGGGACAGTAGAGTACCCACCGGGGAGCTGTTTTTT. Protein product: CASSIVRDSRVPTGELFF.

The genes are TRBV7-2 and TRBJ2-7, with 10 nucleotides matching TRBD1. Germline CDR1 SGHTA, CDR2 FQGNSA. V lost 5 bases to trimming and J lost 4 bases; unmatched junction nucleotides: 8. This CDR3 is 15 amino acids long. Here the CDR3 reads CASSLDRGRRYEQYF. CDR3 DNA sequence: TGTGCCAGCAGCCTCGACAGGGGGCGCAGGTACGAGCAGTACTTC.

This chain joins TRBV18 and TRBJ2-1; tentatively, D is TRBD2 (7 bases). The CDR3 totals 16 residues. The V end lost 1 base, the J end lost 7 bases, and 17 bases lay between the germline ends. The V gene's germline CDR1 is KGHSH and CDR2 LQKENI. In nucleotides, the CDR3 is TGTGCCAGCTCACCACTGGGAGGGGGACTTACAAATGAGCAGTTCTTC. Its protein is CASSPLGGGLTNEQFF.

The CDR3 protein is CASSPGQGALDTQYF. CDR3 DNA: TGCGCCAGCAGCCCCGGACAGGGGGCATTAGATACGCAGTATTTT. The V gene is TRBV5-1, the J gene TRBJ2-3, with TRBD1 matching 11 bases. CDR3 length: 15 residues. Looked up from germline, CDR1 is SGHRS and CDR2 is YFSETQ. The trim removed 4 bases at V and 5 bases at J, leaving 6 bases unmatched.

This chain joins TRBV19 and TRBJ2-5; perhaps TRBD2 as D (5 bases). The germline CDR1 and CDR2 sequences are LNHDA and SQIVND (reference sequence). The CDR3 covers 12 residues. V gave up 3 bases and J gave up 4 bases, with 6 bases separating them. This CDR3 is CASSIGRETQYF. Written as DNA, the CDR3 is TGTGCCAGTAGTATTGGGAGAGAGACCCAGTACTTC.

This sequence joins TRBV5-1 and TRBJ2-3; no firm D call. Germline V gives CDR1 SGHRS, CDR2 YFSETQ. V lost 3 bases to trimming and J lost 4 bases, with 9 bases between them. The CDR3 sequence is 13 residues long. This chain's CDR3 is CASSSFFADTQYF. The CDR3 nucleotides read TGCGCCAGCAGCTCTTTTTTCGCAGATACGCAGTATTTT.

The V call is TRBV5-6, the J call TRBJ2-1; D is possibly TRBD2 (5 bases). The V gene lost 0 bases and the J gene lost 10 bases, with 29 bases spanning the gap. Looked up from germline, CDR1 is SGHDT and CDR2 is YYEEEE. This CDR3 has 19 amino acids. The DNA for the CDR3 is TGTGCCAGCAGCTTGGTGGTGACCCAGCATTCGGGGAATTTTGGGGAGCAGTTCTTC. It is translated as CASSLVVTQHSGNFGEQFF.

The genes are TRBV11-2 and TRBJ1-1; 7 nucleotides agree with TRBD1. The trim removed 4 bases at V and 8 bases at J, leaving 4 bases unmatched. The CDR3 sequence is 12 residues long. Germline V gives CDR1 SGHAT, CDR2 FQNNGV. The CDR3 region has the DNA TGTGCCAGCAGCTCCAGGGGGGCCGAAGCTTTCTTT. Encoded protein: CASSSRGAEAFF.

The chain combines TRBV27 with TRBJ2-4; 14 bases map to TRBD2. This CDR3 region has 19 residues. CDR1 and CDR2 from the germline V gene are MNHEY and SMNVEV (reference sequence). V shed 5 bases, J shed 1 base, and the junction held 10 bases outside the gene matches. The CDR3 DNA follows: TGTGCCAGCAGTCCAAATGCGCGGACTAGCGGGAGGGCCAAAAACATTCAGTACTTC. Amino acid sequence: CASSPNARTSGRAKNIQYF.

This clone occurred once. The genes are TRBV7-2 and TRBJ1-3; 7 nucleotides match TRBD1. The V segment lost 6 bases and the J segment 8 bases; nucleotides outside the gene matches: 7. CDR3 length: 13 amino acids. Germline V lookup: CDR1 SGHTA, CDR2 FQGNSA. CDR3 amino acids: CASRFTGAYTIYF. The CDR3 coding sequence is TGTGCCAGCAGGTTCACAGGGGCATACACCATATATTTT.

This chain links TRBV7-9 with TRBJ2-7; D perhaps matches TRBD2 (6 bases). CDR1 and CDR2 from the germline V gene are SEHNR and FQNEAQ (reference sequence). Deletions cut 7 bases from V and 0 bases from J, with 13 bases between. The CDR3 has 14 residues. The CDR3 protein is CASNRDGSSYEQYF. The CDR3 DNA reads TGTGCCAGCAACCGGGACGGGAGCTCCTACGAGCAGTACTTC.

This chain links TRBV4-1 with TRBJ1-2, with D maybe TRBD1 (6 bases). CDR3 length: 14 amino acids. With 1 base removed from V and 6 bases from J, the gap between germline ends came to 12 bases. CDR1 MGHRA and CDR2 YSYEKL come from the germline V gene. CDR3: CASSQARGMNGYTF. In DNA, the CDR3 is TGCGCCAGCAGCCAAGCGAGGGGGATGAATGGCTACACCTTC.

The J gene is TRBJ2-1, the V gene TRBV4-3; no clear D gene. The CDR3 covers 15 residues. Germline V CDR1 and CDR2: LGHNA, YSLEER. V was clipped by 0 bases and J by 0 bases, with 6 bases between them. CDR3 sequence (DNA): TGCGCCAGCAGCCAAGACCAGAGCTCCTACAATGAGCAGTTCTTC. Translation gives CASSQDQSSYNEQFF.

This clone was counted once. The chain joins TRBV9 to TRBJ1-3; unclear D gene. CDR3 size: 14 residues. The germline CDR1 and CDR2 sequences are SGDLS and YYNGEE. Trimming left V 1 base short and J 4 bases short, with 9 bases between. CDR3 nucleotide sequence: TGTGCCAGCAGCGTAATAGACCAAGGAAACACCATATATTTT. This encodes CASSVIDQGNTIYF.

This clone is a singleton in its sample. The chain has TRBV14 and TRBJ2-1; 10 bases agree with TRBD2. Germline assignment: CDR1 SGHDN and CDR2 FVKESK. The CDR3 runs 17 residues. V shed 0 bases, J shed 5 bases, and the junction held 7 bases outside the gene matches. The CDR3 bases are TGTGCCAGCAGCCAAGATGCAGGACTAGCGGTGAACAATGAGCAGTTCTTC. Its protein product is CASSQDAGLAVNNEQFF. Full variable domain (missing parts from reference TRBV14 and TRBJ2-1): EAGVTQFPSHSVIEKGQTVTLRCDPISGHDNLYWYRRVMGKEIKFLLHFVKESKQDESGMPNNRFLAERTGGTYSTLKVQPAELEDSGVYFCASSQDAGLAVNNEQFFGPGTRLTVL.